The clone carrying this T cell receptor (beta chain) was seen just once. Its antigen is currently unknown. The table came from immunoSEQ multiplex PCR; TCRdb's copy has only in-frame clones and leaves some out. The sample includes 150,000 to 200,000 clones, around 92% seen only once; the top ten take around 4.4%. The ends were cut back, 0 bases at V and 6 bases at J, with 6 bases in the middle. From germline, CDR1 is ENHRY and CDR2 SYGVKD. CDR3 length: 13 residues. The data originate from a study of cytomegalovirus exposure and HLA in healthy donors. It was the approximately 120-subject validation cohort, separate from the roughly 700-subject first cohort, to which the donors belonged. Regarding the study as a whole: A few CMV-associated chains proved CMV antigen-specific in vitro. Investigators reported some 150 TCR beta chains as tied to cytomegalovirus. Many donors shared some public TCRs, even though most TCR sequences were rare.

This receptor was identified in a man younger than 35 in good health and CMV-seropositive. The gene calls are TRBV10-3 and TRBJ2-1; D is unclear. The sequencing sample was made of PBMCs. DNA for the CDR3: TGTGCCATCAGTGAGTCTTCTCCCAATGAGCAGTTCTTC. Its protein is CAISESSPNEQFF.